The clone carrying this TCR beta chain was seen just once. Its antigen is not known. Per germline, CDR1 MNHNY and CDR2 SVGAGI (reference sequence). The V end lost 9 bases, the J end lost 0 bases, and 11 bases lay between the germline ends. The CDR3 spans 13 residues. The data were obtained in a study of T cells in localized non-small cell lung cancer. Points from the study as a whole: Longer overall survival was associated with a higher density of T cells in the blood. The study detected a median about 60 of the top 100 tumor clones in adjacent lung. Because only a single region of the tumor was sequenced, heterogeneity remains possible. Uninvolved adjacent lung showed peak T cell clonality, exceeding tumor.

This table comes from immunoSEQ multiplex PCR, and its TCRdb copy is limited to in-frame clones, with some not included. The table has about 59,000 clones, over 85% seen once; the top ten hold approximately 22%. The TCR originated in a man aged 40-75 years with stage I squamous cell lung carcinoma. The rearrangement joins TRBV6-6 to TRBJ1-1, with no clear D. The sequences come from peripheral blood, collected before any cancer treatment. The CDR3 sequence: CASLKNMNTEAFF. CDR3 sequence (DNA): TGTGCCAGTTTAAAGAACATGAACACTGAAGCTTTCTTT.